This T cell receptor beta chain was profiled in a study of radiation and T cells in renal cell carcinoma. Clones were sequenced by immunoSEQ multiplex PCR, and TCRdb holds only the in-frame ones, with some missing. This table has 100,000 to 150,000 clones, around 82% appearing once. The time point: blood 2 weeks post-SBRT. Documented treatment: 15 Gy SBRT to primary tumor, nephrectomy 4 weeks later. Trimming removed 4 bases from V and 2 bases from J; junction bases left unmatched: 2. The CDR3 totals 14 residues. CDR1 and CDR2 (germline): LGHNA, YNFKEQ. This receptor was identified in a man aged 50 or older with renal cell carcinoma. Sequencing was performed on blood, taken from a patient whose treatment included radiotherapy and nephrectomy. The chain carries TRBV4-2 and TRBJ2-7; 10 nucleotides agree with TRBD1. Here the CDR3 reads CASSPDRGPYEQYF. The CDR3, as DNA: TGTGCCAGCAGCCCCGACAGGGGGCCCTACGAGCAGTACTTC.